This TCR beta chain originates from a study of blood T cell repertoires in COVID-19. The germline CDR1 and CDR2 sequences are SEHNR and FQNEAQ (reference sequence). This CDR3 has 15 amino acids. With 2 bases clipped from V and 5 bases from J, the junction kept 4 bases outside the gene matches. Method: immunoSEQ multiplex PCR; TCRdb's copy keeps in-frame clones and lacks some. In the table there are 83,000 or so clones, 82% of which are singletons. The TCR comes from a human donor in a cohort sampled during active COVID-19. Material for sequencing was peripheral blood. The chain employs TRBV7-9 and TRBJ2-1, with TRBD2 identical over 9 bases. The DNA for the CDR3 is TGTGCCAGCAGCTTATCAGCGGGGGGCAACAATGAGCAGTTCTTC. The encoded protein is CASSLSAGGNNEQFF.